These T cell receptor beta chains were read from a single sample in a study of identical twins. TCRdb passed the 5' RACE reads through MiXCR, listing each CDR3 protein once. The table shows under 800,000 distinct CDR3 sequences, with 21% occurring only once. Separately, the same data were catalogued under a study of T cells expressing NK-cell markers.

The specimen sequenced was PBMCs. The receptors here all came from a woman under 30 in good health. The CDR3 runs from the conserved cysteine through the conserved F or W. Fields, in order: J gene, V gene, clone size, D gene, CDR3 protein, CDR3 DNA. D genes are given only for firm matches. Clone size is not always given. Where it is, it says once, few, many or a class for expanded clones.

J gene: TRBJ1-2; V gene: TRBV29-1; clone size: many; D gene: .; CDR3 protein: CSVRANYGYTF; CDR3 DNA: TGCAGCGTTAGAGCTAACTATGGCTACACCTTC
J gene: TRBJ2-5; V gene: TRBV4-3; clone size: once; D gene: .; CDR3 protein: CASSHGWTSQETQYF; CDR3 DNA: TGCGCCAGCAGCCATGGATGGACTTCCCAAGAGACCCAGTACTTC
J gene: TRBJ2-3; V gene: TRBV7-8; clone size: .; D gene: .; CDR3 protein: CASSPARGSAETPGTQYF; CDR3 DNA: TGTGCCAGCAGCCCCGCGAGGGGAAGCGCCGAAACCCCCGGGACGCAGTATTTT
J gene: TRBJ2-7; V gene: TRBV6-5; clone size: few; D gene: TRBD1; CDR3 protein: CASSYSYRGAYEQYF; CDR3 DNA: TGTGCCAGCAGTTACTCATACAGGGGTGCGTACGAGCAGTACTTC
J gene: TRBJ2-3; V gene: TRBV5-1; clone size: many; D gene: .; CDR3 protein: CASSSSGTDTQYF; CDR3 DNA: TGTGCCAGCAGTTCAAGCGGCACAGATACGCAGTATTTT
J gene: TRBJ1-5; V gene: TRBV20-1; clone size: .; D gene: .; CDR3 protein: CSARAPGVKGHQPQHF; CDR3 DNA: TGCAGTGCTAGAGCTCCCGGGGTGAAAGGCCATCAGCCCCAGCATTTT
J gene: TRBJ2-7; V gene: TRBV20-1; clone size: many; D gene: TRBD1; CDR3 protein: CSASPNPGQGFYEQYF; CDR3 DNA: TGCAGTGCTAGCCCAAATCCGGGACAGGGGTTCTACGAGCAGTACTTC
J gene: TRBJ2-3; V gene: TRBV7-7; clone size: few; D gene: TRBD2; CDR3 protein: CASSRSGSLGTQYF; CDR3 DNA: TGTGCCAGCAGCCGTAGCGGGAGTCTGGGTACGCAGTATTTT
J gene: TRBJ2-3; V gene: TRBV12-3/TRBV12-4; clone size: many; D gene: TRBD2; CDR3 protein: CASSLRLAGGPDTQYF; CDR3 DNA: TGTGCCAGCAGTTTACGGCTAGCGGGGGGACCAGATACGCAGTATTTT
J gene: TRBJ2-5; V gene: TRBV14; clone size: many; D gene: .; CDR3 protein: CASSQLETQYF; CDR3 DNA: TGTGCCAGCAGCCAACTCGAGACCCAGTACTTC
J gene: TRBJ2-4; V gene: TRBV6-5; clone size: many; D gene: TRBD2; CDR3 protein: CASTGGKNIQYF; CDR3 DNA: TGTGCCAGCACGGGGGGCAAAAACATTCAGTACTTC
J gene: TRBJ1-5; V gene: TRBV12-3/TRBV12-4; clone size: .; D gene: .; CDR3 protein: CASSRTGGAQHF; CDR3 DNA: TGTGCCAGCAGCCGGACCGGAGGGGCCCAGCATTTT
J gene: TRBJ2-7; V gene: TRBV9; clone size: many; D gene: .; CDR3 protein: CASSVNPGSSYEQYF; CDR3 DNA: TGTGCCAGCAGCGTAAATCCAGGAAGCTCCTACGAGCAGTACTTC
J gene: TRBJ1-4; V gene: TRBV5-5; clone size: many; D gene: TRBD1; CDR3 protein: CASSSAGGTGGEKLFF; CDR3 DNA: TGTGCCAGCAGCTCCGCCGGAGGGACAGGGGGTGAAAAACTGTTTTTT
J gene: TRBJ2-7; V gene: TRBV9; clone size: .; D gene: .; CDR3 protein: CASSGHRVPYEQYF; CDR3 DNA: TGTGCCAGCAGCGGTCACAGGGTCCCCTACGAGCAGTACTTC
J gene: TRBJ2-7; V gene: TRBV20-1; clone size: few; D gene: .; CDR3 protein: CSAMTAVKPYEQYF; CDR3 DNA: TGCAGTGCTATGACAGCAGTAAAACCCTACGAGCAGTACTTC
J gene: TRBJ2-7; V gene: TRBV7-9; clone size: .; D gene: TRBD1; CDR3 protein: CASSLLVRTGAYEQYF; CDR3 DNA: TGTGCCAGCAGCTTACTGGTGAGGACAGGGGCCTACGAGCAGTACTTC
J gene: TRBJ2-6; V gene: TRBV20-1; clone size: few; D gene: .; CDR3 protein: CSALRGNSGANVLTF; CDR3 DNA: TGCAGTGCTTTAAGAGGGAACTCTGGGGCCAACGTCCTGACTTTC
J gene: TRBJ2-3; V gene: TRBV20-1; clone size: .; D gene: TRBD1; CDR3 protein: CSATGQGSADTQYF; CDR3 DNA: TGCAGTGCTACCGGACAGGGGAGCGCGGATACGCAGTATTTT
J gene: TRBJ1-3; V gene: TRBV4-3; clone size: many; D gene: TRBD1; CDR3 protein: CASSPPGGKAGNTIYF; CDR3 DNA: TGCGCCAGCAGCCCGCCAGGGGGAAAAGCTGGAAACACCATATATTTT
J gene: TRBJ2-1; V gene: TRBV12-3/TRBV12-4; clone size: few; D gene: .; CDR3 protein: CAIQLEQNSYNEQFF; CDR3 DNA: TGTGCCATCCAACTAGAACAGAACTCCTACAATGAGCAGTTCTTC
J gene: TRBJ2-3; V gene: TRBV5-1; clone size: few; D gene: TRBD2; CDR3 protein: CASSAGLAGRPDTQYF; CDR3 DNA: TGCGCCAGCAGCGCCGGACTAGCGGGCCGCCCAGATACGCAGTATTTT